The entry below gives a single TCR beta chain sequence along with its context. What it binds is unknown. The table came from immunoSEQ multiplex PCR; TCRdb's copy has only in-frame clones and leaves some out. The repertoire consists of about 94,000 clones, with about 94% occurring once and the leading ten covering over 0.25%. The entry originates in a study of siplizumab effects on memory and regulatory T cells. Study outcomes and limitations: A naive or memory phenotype could not be assigned to roughly 75-96% of the proliferating CD4+ or CD8+ clones. Siplizumab brought about a significant reduction in alloreactive sequences traceable to unstimulated CD4+ memory cells. Naive T cells were seemingly more diverse than memory cells, and major contributions to the alloresponse seemed to be made by them. Solely a minor proportion of alloreactive clones could be assigned to unstimulated subsets.

Source material: non-Treg CD4+ T cells sorted from blood. The sequence derives from a human donor in good health.

The CDR3 DNA follows: TGTGCCAGCAGCTTAGAGGGGCGGCTGGTCGAGCAGTACTTC. It yields the protein CASSLEGRLVEQYF. The V gene is TRBV7-2, the J gene TRBJ2-7, with D possibly TRBD1 on 5 matching bases. Germline V CDR1 and CDR2: SGHTA, FQGNSA. The CDR3 has 14 residues. The ends were cut back, 1 base at V and 6 bases at J, with 13 bases in the middle.